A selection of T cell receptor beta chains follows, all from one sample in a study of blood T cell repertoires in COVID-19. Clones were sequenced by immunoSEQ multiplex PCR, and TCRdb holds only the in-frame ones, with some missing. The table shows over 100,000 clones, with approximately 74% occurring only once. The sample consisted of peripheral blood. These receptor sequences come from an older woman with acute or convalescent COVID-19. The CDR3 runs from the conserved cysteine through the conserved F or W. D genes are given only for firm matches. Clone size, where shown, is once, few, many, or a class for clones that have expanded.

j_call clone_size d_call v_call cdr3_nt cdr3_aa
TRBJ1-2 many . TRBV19 TGTGCCACCAAACGCCAAAGCGGACCTAACTATGGCTACACCTTC CATKRQSGPNYGYTF
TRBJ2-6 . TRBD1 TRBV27 TGTGCCAGCAGTCCCGGGACAGCTGCTGGGGCCAACGTCCTGACTTTC CASSPGTAAGANVLTF
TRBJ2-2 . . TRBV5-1 TGCGCCAGCAAGACAACCACCGACACCGGGGAGCTGTTTTTT CASKTTTDTGELFF
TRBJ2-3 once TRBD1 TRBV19 TGTGCCAGTACTGGGACAGATATTAGCACAGATACGCAGTATTTT CASTGTDISTDTQYF
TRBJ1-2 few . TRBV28 TGTGCCAGCAGTACTGTTCGAGGCGGCTACACCTTC CASSTVRGGYTF
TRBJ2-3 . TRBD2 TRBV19 TGTGCCAGTAGCATACGGCGGGGGGACACAGATACGCAGTATTTT CASSIRRGDTDTQYF
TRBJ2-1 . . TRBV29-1 TGCAGCGTTGATGGAGGAACCATCAATGAGCAGTTCTTC CSVDGGTINEQFF
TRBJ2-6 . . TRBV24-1 TGTGCCACCAGTGATTCGAGGTGGCAGGGAAGACCCTCTGGGGCCAACGTCCTGACTTTC CATSDSRWQGRPSGANVLTF
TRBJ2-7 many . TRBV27 TGTGCCAGCAGTTTAAGTTGGGGGGTCTACGAGCAGTACTTC CASSLSWGVYEQYF
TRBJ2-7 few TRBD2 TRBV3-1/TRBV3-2 TGTGCCAGTCCTAGCGGGGGGGCCGACACAACCTACGAGCAGTACTTC CASPSGGADTTYEQYF
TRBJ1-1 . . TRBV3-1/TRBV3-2 TGTGCCAGCAGCCAAGGTGAGCCGAACACTGAAGCTTTCTTT CASSQGEPNTEAFF
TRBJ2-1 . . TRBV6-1 TGTGCCAGCAGTGAGGGAGTTGAGCAGTTCTTC CASSEGVEQFF
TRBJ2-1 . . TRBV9 TGTGCCAGCAGCGTAGGGTCAGTAACCTACAATGAGCAGTTCTTC CASSVGSVTYNEQFF
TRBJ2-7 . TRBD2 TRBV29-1 TGCAGCGTTCTCCCAGCGGGGCAATACGAGCAGTACTTC CSVLPAGQYEQYF
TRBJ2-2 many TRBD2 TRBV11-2 TGTGCCAGCAGCCCCCAGGCGGGGGGTACCGGGGAGCTGTTTTTT CASSPQAGGTGELFF
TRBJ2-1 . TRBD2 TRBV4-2 TGTGCCAGCAGCCAAGACCCCCAGCGGGAGGGGTACAATGAGCAGTTCTTC CASSQDPQREGYNEQFF
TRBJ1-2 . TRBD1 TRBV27 TGTGCCAGCAGTTTCTCGAACAGGGGGGTGGTGTTTTTGACCTTC CASSFSNRGVVFLTF
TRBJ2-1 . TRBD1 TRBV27 TGTGCCAGCAGTGCGGGACAGGAGTACAATGAGCAGTTCTTC CASSAGQEYNEQFF
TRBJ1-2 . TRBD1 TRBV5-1 TGCGCCAGCAGCTTGATCGGACAGGGGGCAAGTGGCTACACCTTC CASSLIGQGASGYTF
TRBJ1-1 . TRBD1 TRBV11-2 TGTGCCAGCAGCGCATTACAGGGGGCTAGCACTGAAGCTTTCTTT CASSALQGASTEAFF
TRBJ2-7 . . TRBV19 TGTGCCAGTAGTATGACGGGGGAGAGTTCCTACGAGCAGTACTTC CASSMTGESSYEQYF
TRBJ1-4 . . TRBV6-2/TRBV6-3 TGTGCCAGCAGTTACAGCTTTGCAACTAATGAAAAACTGTTTTTT CASSYSFATNEKLFF
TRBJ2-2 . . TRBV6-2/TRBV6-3 TGTGCCAGCAGTTTCGTCTTGGGGCCTAGACGTTCATACTCGAACACCGGGGAGCTGTTTTTT CASSFVLGPRRSYSNTGELFF
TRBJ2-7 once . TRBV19 TGTGCCAGTAGTATCCCAGGGTACCCCTACGAGCAGTACTTC CASSIPGYPYEQYF
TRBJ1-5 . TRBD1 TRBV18 TGTGCCAGCTCACCGGGACAGTATCAGCCCCAGCATTTT CASSPGQYQPQHF
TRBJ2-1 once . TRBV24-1 TGTGCCACCAGTGGAACAGGGTTTGAGCAGTTCTTC CATSGTGFEQFF
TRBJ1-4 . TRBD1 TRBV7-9 TGTGCCAGCAGCTCCACAGGGGGGAATGAAAAACTGTTTTTT CASSSTGGNEKLFF
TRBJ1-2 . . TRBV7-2 TGTGCCAGCAGCTTCTCCCTTCGGAGCGACTATGGCTACACCTTC CASSFSLRSDYGYTF
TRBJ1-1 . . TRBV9 TGTGCCAGCAGCGTAGATCAGGGTCGGGTGAACACTGAAGCTTTCTTT CASSVDQGRVNTEAFF